This paragraph covers one TCR beta chain sequence. The sample comes from a study of T cell changes during pregnancy in multiple sclerosis. The V end lost 2 bases, the J end lost 1 base, and 5 bases lay between the germline ends. Germline V lookup: CDR1 SGHDN, CDR2 FVKESK. The CDR3 consists of 13 residues. Measured with immunoSEQ multiplex PCR; TCRdb has only the in-frame clones, and not every one. The data show about 42,000 clones, around four fifths seen once. The chain links TRBV14 to TRBJ1-1; D gene ambiguous. This receptor was taken from a female donor with multiple sclerosis, enrolled in a pregnancy study. Sample: CD4+ T cells from peripheral blood mononuclear cells, taken before pregnancy. CDR3 protein: CASSQSPNTEAFF. CDR3 DNA: TGTGCCAGCAGCCAAAGCCCGAACACTGAAGCTTTCTTT.